The 14 T cell receptor beta chains in this list originate from one sample, sequenced in a study of somatic mutations in cytotoxic T cells in rheumatoid arthritis. TCRdb keeps only in-frame clones here, not all; method: immunoSEQ multiplex PCR. The table has 30,000 to 45,000 clones, about 80% seen once. The specimen was CD8+ T cells sorted from blood. The source of these receptors is a man aged 35-49 years in good health.

V is TRBV29-1 and J is TRBJ2-4, with unresolved D. The CDR3 is 11 amino acids. Germline V CDR1 and CDR2: SQVTM, ANQGSEA. V was trimmed by 5 bases and J by 0 bases, leaving 2 bases between them. CDR3 sequence: CSVLAKNIQYF. In nucleotides, the CDR3 is TGCAGCGTTCTAGCCAAAAACATTCAGTACTTC.

For this clone: Other DNA sequences in this specimen translate into the identical CDR3. CDR3 DNA: TGTGCCAGCAGTGACTCTACTAGCGGGAGCAATGAGCAGTTCTTC. This translates into CASSDSTSGSNEQFF. The gene calls are TRBV6-4 and TRBJ2-1, with TRBD2 matching 11 bases. The V segment lost 0 bases and the J segment 6 bases; nucleotides outside the gene matches: 1. The CDR3 covers 15 residues. Germline lookup yields CDR1 MRHNA and CDR2 SNTAGT.

DNA of the CDR3: TGTGCCAGCAGGAGGGGGGCAGGGGTCATCAATGAGCAGTTCTTC. It encodes CASRRGAGVINEQFF. V gene TRBV6-5 combines with J gene TRBJ2-1; D could derive from TRBD1 or TRBD2 (6 bases each). Between the trimmed V and J ends, which lost 6 bases and 6 bases, there was a span of 18 bases. CDR3 length: 15 residues. The V gene's germline CDR1 is MNHEY and CDR2 SVGAGI.

The chain combines TRBV4-3 with TRBJ2-3; possible D gene TRBD1, 6 bases. Germline lookup yields CDR1 LGHNA and CDR2 YSLEER. Trimming cost V 4 bases and J 2 bases, with 10 bases left between them. The CDR3 length is 14 residues. CDR3: CASSPNRVTDTQYF. The CDR3, as DNA: TGCGCCAGCAGCCCTAACAGGGTCACAGATACGCAGTATTTT.

The chain recombines TRBV28 with TRBJ2-5; 8 nucleotides agree with TRBD2. Germline values: CDR1 MDHEN, CDR2 SYDVKM. The CDR3 has 14 amino acids. J lost 3 bases, V lost 10 bases, and 10 bases had no gene match. CDR3 coding DNA: TGTGCCACCATAGGGGGGGGACTAGAAGAGACCCAGTACTTC. This encodes CATIGGGLEETQYF.

The chain combines TRBV5-1 with TRBJ2-7; 13 bases align to TRBD2. J was trimmed by 4 bases and V by 2 bases; bases with no gene match: 6. The CDR3 loop spans 16 amino acids. CDR1 SGHRS and CDR2 YFSETQ come from the germline V gene. The DNA of the CDR3 is TGCGCCAGCAGCTTATCCGGGACTAGCGGGAATTACGAGCAGTACTTC. This gives the protein CASSLSGTSGNYEQYF.

The rearrangement links TRBV6-5 to TRBJ2-7, with a tentative D call TRBD2 (5 bases). The CDR3 extends over 14 amino acids. In germline, CDR1 is MNHEY, CDR2 SVGAGI. Trimming removed 2 bases from V and 0 bases from J, with 8 bases in between. The CDR3 loop reads CASSYGRDSYEQYF. CDR3 DNA: TGTGCCAGCAGTTACGGTCGGGACTCCTACGAGCAGTACTTC.

The rearrangement joins TRBV12-1 to TRBJ2-7; the table names TRBD1, a call not compared with the DNA. TRBV12-1 is tagged as a pseudogene. The length of the CDR3 is 14 residues. Here the CDR3 reads CASSSTDRGHEQYF. In DNA form, the CDR3 reads TGTGCCAGCAGCTCAACAGACAGGGGGCATGAGCAGTACTTC.

This chain joins TRBV27 and TRBJ2-1; TRBD2 agrees at 11 bases. CDR1 and CDR2 (germline): MNHEY, SMNVEV (reference sequence). This CDR3 is built from 17 residues. Trimming removed 0 bases from V and 6 bases from J; junction bases left unmatched: 7. Here the CDR3 reads CASSLSALAGVGNEQFF. The CDR3 DNA follows: TGTGCCAGCAGTTTATCTGCACTAGCGGGAGTGGGCAATGAGCAGTTCTTC.

The rearrangement links TRBV18 to TRBJ2-3, with 7 bases fitting TRBD1. The germline CDR1 and CDR2 sequences are KGHSH and LQKENI. The ends lost 2 bases at V and 1 base at J; junction bases unmatched: 0. The CDR3 totals 14 residues. The CDR3: CASSPGTGTDTQYF. The CDR3 bases are TGTGCCAGCTCACCAGGGACAGGCACAGATACGCAGTATTTT.

CDR3 in amino acids: CASSQGGNIYEQYF. In DNA, the CDR3 is TGCGCCAGCAGCCAAGGAGGGAACATCTACGAGCAGTACTTC. The gene calls are TRBV4-1 and TRBJ2-7, with a possible D match to TRBD2 (5 bases). Trimming shortened V by 1 base and J by 3 bases, and 10 bases separated the two germline ends. CDR3 length: 14 residues. CDR1 is MGHRA and CDR2 is YSYEKL in the germline V gene.

The V and J genes are TRBV25-1 and TRBJ1-1, with a possible D match to TRBD1 (5 bases). The CDR3 is 13 residues long. Trimming cost V 8 bases and J 0 bases, with 10 bases left between them. Looked up from germline, CDR1 is MGHDK and CDR2 is SYGVNS. As DNA, the CDR3 is TGTGCCAGCTGCGGGACCATGAACACTGAAGCTTTCTTT. Its protein is CASCGTMNTEAFF.

This chain uses TRBV4-1 with TRBJ2-5, with 12 bases aligning to TRBD1. This CDR3 is built from 17 residues. CDR1 and CDR2 (germline): MGHRA, YSYEKL. V dropped 4 bases and J dropped 5; count of bases not matched to a gene: 11. Here the CDR3 DNA reads TGCGCCAGCAGCCCGTGGGGACAGGGGGCGACCCGGGAGACCCAGTACTTC. It is translated as CASSPWGQGATRETQYF.

This chain links TRBV4-3 with TRBJ2-1, with 7 bases that match TRBD1. This CDR3 comprises 15 residues. With 0 bases clipped from V and 7 bases from J, the junction kept 6 bases outside the gene matches. Per germline, CDR1 LGHNA and CDR2 YSLEER. The CDR3 sequence: CASSQDPQGRNEQFF. The CDR3 nucleotides are TGCGCCAGCAGCCAAGATCCACAGGGGCGGAATGAGCAGTTCTTC.